Reported below is one TCR beta chain. This sample is part of a study of technical replicates of blood from a handful of donors. TCRdb's copy holds only in-frame clones and misses some; the assay was immunoSEQ multiplex PCR. This sample has tens of thousands of clones; around 97% occur once, and the top ten carry 0.35% to 0.45%. Trimming removed 8 bases from V and 5 bases from J; junction bases left unmatched: 8. Per the germline V gene, CDR1 is WSHSY and CDR2 is SAAADI. The length of the CDR3 is 14 residues. Sequences were obtained from T cells isolated from PBMCs. The sequence derives from a human donor in good health. This rearrangement joins TRBV10-2 to TRBJ2-7, with 11 bases matching TRBD2. The CDR3 nucleotides are TGCGCCAGCTCTTGGACTAGCGGGCTGAACGAGCAGTACTTC. Translation gives CASSWTSGLNEQYF.